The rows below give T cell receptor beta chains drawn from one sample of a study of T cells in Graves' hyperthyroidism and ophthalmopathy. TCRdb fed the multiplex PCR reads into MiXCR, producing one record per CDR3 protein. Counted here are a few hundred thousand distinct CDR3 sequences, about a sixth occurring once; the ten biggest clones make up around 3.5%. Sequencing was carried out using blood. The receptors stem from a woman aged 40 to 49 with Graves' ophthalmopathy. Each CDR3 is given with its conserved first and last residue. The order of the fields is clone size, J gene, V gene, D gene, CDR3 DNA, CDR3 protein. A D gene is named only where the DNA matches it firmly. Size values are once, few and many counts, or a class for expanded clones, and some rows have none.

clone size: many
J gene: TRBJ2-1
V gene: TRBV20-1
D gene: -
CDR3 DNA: TGCAGTGCCAAGGACGAGTCCTACAATGAGCAGTTCTTC
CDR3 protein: CSAKDESYNEQFF

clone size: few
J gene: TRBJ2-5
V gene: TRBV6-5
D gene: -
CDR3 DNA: TGTGCCAGCAGTTACTCGGGGGCCTCGCAAGAGACCCAGTACTTC
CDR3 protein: CASSYSGASQETQYF

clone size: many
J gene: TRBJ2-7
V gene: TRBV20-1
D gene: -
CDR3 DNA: TGCAGTGCTAGAGATCAACCCGGATACAGGCAGTACTTC
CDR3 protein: CSARDQPGYRQYF

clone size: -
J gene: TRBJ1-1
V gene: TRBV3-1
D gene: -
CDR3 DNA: TGTGCCAGCAGCCAAGGGGTTATACGTGCTGAAGCTTTCTTT
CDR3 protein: CASSQGVIRAEAFF

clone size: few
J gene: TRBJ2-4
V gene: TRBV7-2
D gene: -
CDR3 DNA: TGTGCCAGCAGCTTCACGAGCTCGATCGCCAAAAACATTCAGTACTTC
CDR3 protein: CASSFTSSIAKNIQYF

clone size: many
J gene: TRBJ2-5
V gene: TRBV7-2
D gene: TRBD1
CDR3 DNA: TGTGCCAGCAGCTCGGACAGGGGGCAAGAGACCCAGTACTTC
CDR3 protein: CASSSDRGQETQYF

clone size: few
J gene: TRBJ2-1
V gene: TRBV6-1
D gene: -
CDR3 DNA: TGTGCCAGCAGTGAAGCGCTAGGATCCCAGGAGTATGAGCAGTTCTTC
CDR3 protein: CASSEALGSQEYEQFF

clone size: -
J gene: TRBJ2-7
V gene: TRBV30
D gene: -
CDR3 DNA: TGTGCCTGGAGATTTGGGGTGAGCTCCTACGAGCAGTACTTC
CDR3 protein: CAWRFGVSSYEQYF

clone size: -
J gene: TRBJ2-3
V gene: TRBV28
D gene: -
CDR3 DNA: TGTGCCAGCAGTTTGGAAAGGGGTGCAGATACGCAGTATTTT
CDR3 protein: CASSLERGADTQYF

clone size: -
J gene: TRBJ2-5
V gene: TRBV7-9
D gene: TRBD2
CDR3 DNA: TGTGCCAGCAGTACGACTAGCGGGGCACGCAGGGACTTC
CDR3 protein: CASSTTSGARRDF

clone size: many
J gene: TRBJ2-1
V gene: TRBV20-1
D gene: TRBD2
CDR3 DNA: TGCAGTGCTAGCTCCCAGCGGGGGGAGCAGTTCTTC
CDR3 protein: CSASSQRGEQFF

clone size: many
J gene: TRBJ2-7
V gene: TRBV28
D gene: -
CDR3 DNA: TGTGCCAGCAGTCGCCGACCAGAGATTGGCGAGCAGTACTTC
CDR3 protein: CASSRRPEIGEQYF

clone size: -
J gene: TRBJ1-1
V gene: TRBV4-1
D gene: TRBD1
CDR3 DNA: TGCGCCAGCAGCCAAGGAAACAGGGGGCGGGTCACTGAAGCTTTCTTT
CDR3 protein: CASSQGNRGRVTEAFF

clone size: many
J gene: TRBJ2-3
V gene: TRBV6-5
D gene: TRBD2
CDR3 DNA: TGTGCCAGCAGTTACTCGAATCTAGCGGGAACAGATACGCAGTATTTT
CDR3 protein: CASSYSNLAGTDTQYF

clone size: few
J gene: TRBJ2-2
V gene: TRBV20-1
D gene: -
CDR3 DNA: TGCAGTGCTAGAGAATTCGGGGAGCTGTTTTTT
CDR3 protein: CSAREFGELFF

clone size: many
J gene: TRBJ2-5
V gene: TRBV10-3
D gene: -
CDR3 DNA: TGTGCCATCAGTGAGTCAGAGCCGTCCCGCGAGACCCAGTACTTC
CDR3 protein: CAISESEPSRETQYF

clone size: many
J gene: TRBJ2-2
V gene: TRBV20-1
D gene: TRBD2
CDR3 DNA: TGCAGTGCTGCCCCTCGACTAGCCATCGGGGAGCTGTTTTTT
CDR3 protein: CSAAPRLAIGELFF

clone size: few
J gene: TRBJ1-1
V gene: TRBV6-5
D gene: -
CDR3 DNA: TGTGCCAGCAGTTCTAACAGGAACACTGAAGCTTTCTTT
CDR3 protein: CASSSNRNTEAFF

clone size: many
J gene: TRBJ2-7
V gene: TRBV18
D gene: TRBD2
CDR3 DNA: TGTGCCAGCGCCCTAGCGGGAGAGCACGAGCAGTACTTC
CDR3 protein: CASALAGEHEQYF

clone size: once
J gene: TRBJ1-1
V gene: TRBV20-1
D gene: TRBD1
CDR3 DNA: TGCAGTGCTAGCCGGACAGGGGGTGGCACTGAAGCTTTCTTT
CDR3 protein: CSASRTGGGTEAFF

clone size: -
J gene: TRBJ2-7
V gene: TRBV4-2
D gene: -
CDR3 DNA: TGTGCCAGCAGCCAAGGGCCAGCCGCCAGCTACGAGCAGTACTTC
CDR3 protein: CASSQGPAASYEQYF

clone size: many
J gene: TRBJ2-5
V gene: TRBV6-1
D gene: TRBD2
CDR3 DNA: TGTGCCAGCCGGCGGGAGGGCCTGAATATAGAGTACTTC
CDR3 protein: CASRREGLNIEYF

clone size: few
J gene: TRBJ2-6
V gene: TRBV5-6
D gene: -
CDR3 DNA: TGTGCCAGCAGCTCCCCGGGACACCGTGGCGGGGCCAACGTCCTGACTTTC
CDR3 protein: CASSSPGHRGGANVLTF

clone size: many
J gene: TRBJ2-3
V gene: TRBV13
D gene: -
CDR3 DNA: TGTGCCAGCAGCCCCGGGGCCGGAGCAGATACGCAGTATTTT
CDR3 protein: CASSPGAGADTQYF

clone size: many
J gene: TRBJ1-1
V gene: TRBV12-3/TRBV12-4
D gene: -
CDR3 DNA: TGTGCCAGCAGTCCTAGCCCCGAACAGGGAGAGGGCACTGAAGCTTTCTTT
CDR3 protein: CASSPSPEQGEGTEAFF

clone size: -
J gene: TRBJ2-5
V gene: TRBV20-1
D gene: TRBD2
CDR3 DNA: TGCAGTGCAGTTGCCCCGACTAGCGGCGGAGAGACCCAGTACTTC
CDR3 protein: CSAVAPTSGGETQYF

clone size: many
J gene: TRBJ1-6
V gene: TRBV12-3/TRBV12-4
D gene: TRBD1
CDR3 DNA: TGTGCCAGCAGCAGGGGACAGGGGTATAATTCACCCCTCCACTTT
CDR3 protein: CASSRGQGYNSPLHF

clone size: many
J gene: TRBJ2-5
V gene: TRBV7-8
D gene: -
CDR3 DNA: TGTGCCAGCAGCCGGGGACGGAGCCAAGAGACCCAGTACTTC
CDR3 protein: CASSRGRSQETQYF

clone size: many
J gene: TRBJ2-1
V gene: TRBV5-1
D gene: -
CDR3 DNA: TGCGCCAGCAGGTCGGCCACGGAGAACGGGGAGCAGTTCTTC
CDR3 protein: CASRSATENGEQFF

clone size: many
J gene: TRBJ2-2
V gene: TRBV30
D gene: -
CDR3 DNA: TGTGCCGGTCCGAGGGGCACCGGGGAGCTGTTTTTT
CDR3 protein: CAGPRGTGELFF

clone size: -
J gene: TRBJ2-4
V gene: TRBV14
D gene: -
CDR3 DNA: TGTGCCAGCAGTCAAGATTGGGGGAATAAAAACATTCAGTACTTC
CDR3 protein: CASSQDWGNKNIQYF

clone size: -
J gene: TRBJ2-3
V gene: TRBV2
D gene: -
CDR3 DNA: TGCGCCAGCAGCCAGCGAACCGGGCTCCTCTTCGCAGATACGCAGTATTTT
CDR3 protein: CASSQRTGLLFADTQYF

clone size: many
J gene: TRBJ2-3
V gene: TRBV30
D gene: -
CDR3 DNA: TGTGCCTGGAGTGTAGGAGCACTCGTCACAGATACGCAGTATTTT
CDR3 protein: CAWSVGALVTDTQYF

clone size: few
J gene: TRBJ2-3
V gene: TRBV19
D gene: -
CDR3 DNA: TGTGCCAGTAGTATAGAGCCTAGCTCGGATACGCAGTATTTT
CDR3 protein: CASSIEPSSDTQYF

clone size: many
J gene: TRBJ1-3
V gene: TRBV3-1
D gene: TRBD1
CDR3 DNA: TGTGCCAGCAGCCACCTTAGACAGGGAGGCTCTGGAAACACCATATATTTT
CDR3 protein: CASSHLRQGGSGNTIYF

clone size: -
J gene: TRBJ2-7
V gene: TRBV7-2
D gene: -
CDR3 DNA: TGTGCCAGCAGCTTAGACGGGGCAGGGACCTACGAGCAGTACTTC
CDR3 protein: CASSLDGAGTYEQYF

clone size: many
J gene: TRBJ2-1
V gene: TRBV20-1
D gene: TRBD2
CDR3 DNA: TGCAGTGCTCCCCGACTAGCGGACTACAATGAGCAGTTCTTC
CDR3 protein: CSAPRLADYNEQFF

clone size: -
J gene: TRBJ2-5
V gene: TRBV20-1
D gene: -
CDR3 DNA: TGCAGTGCTAGAGGTTTTCTACAAGAGACCCAGTACTTC
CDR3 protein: CSARGFLQETQYF

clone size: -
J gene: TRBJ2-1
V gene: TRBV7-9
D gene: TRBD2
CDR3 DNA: TGTGCCAGCAGCTGGGGGGGAAGCTCCTACAATGAGCAGTTCTTC
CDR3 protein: CASSWGGSSYNEQFF

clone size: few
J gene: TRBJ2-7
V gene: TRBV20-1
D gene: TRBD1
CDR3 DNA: TGCAGTGGGGACAGGGGATACGAGCAGTACTTC
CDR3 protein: CSGDRGYEQYF

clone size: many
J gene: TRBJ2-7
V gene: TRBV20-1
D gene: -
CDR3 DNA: TGCAGTGCTGGTCAGCCTCACTACGAGCAGTACTTC
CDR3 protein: CSAGQPHYEQYF

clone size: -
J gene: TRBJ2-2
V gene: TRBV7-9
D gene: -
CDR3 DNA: TGTGCCAGCAGAATGGGCGGGGCTCCGAACACCGGGGAGCTGTTTTTT
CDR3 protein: CASRMGGAPNTGELFF

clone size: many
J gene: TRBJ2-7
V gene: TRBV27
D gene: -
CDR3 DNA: TGTGCCAGCAGTTTCGGGGCTGCCTACGAGCAGTACTTC
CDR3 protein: CASSFGAAYEQYF

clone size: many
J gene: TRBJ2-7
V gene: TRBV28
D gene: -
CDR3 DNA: TGTGCCAGCAGTGCGCGCAGCGTCTACGAGCAGTACTTC
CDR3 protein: CASSARSVYEQYF

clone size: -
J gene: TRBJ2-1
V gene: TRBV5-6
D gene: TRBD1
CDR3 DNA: TGTGCCAGCAGCTTACAGGGGTTCTTAAGTGAGCAGTTCTTC
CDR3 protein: CASSLQGFLSEQFF

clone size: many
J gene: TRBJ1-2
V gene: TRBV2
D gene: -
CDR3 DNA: TGTGCCAGCACCGTCCGGGCCCAATCTAACTATGGCTACACCTTC
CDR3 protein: CASTVRAQSNYGYTF

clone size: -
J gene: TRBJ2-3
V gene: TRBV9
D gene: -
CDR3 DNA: TGTGCCAGCAGCGTAGGGCAAAACCCAGGCACGGATACGCAGTATTTT
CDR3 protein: CASSVGQNPGTDTQYF